The T cell receptor beta chain described here comes from a study of technical replicates of blood from a handful of donors. Sequencing was performed with immunoSEQ multiplex PCR; in TCRdb, only in-frame clones are kept and a portion is missing. The table includes 60,000 to 80,000 clones, about nine tenths detected once. The CDR3 is 15 amino acids. The J segment lost 7 bases and the V segment lost 1 base, leaving 4 bases of the junction unmatched. Germline V gene data show CDR1 as LNHDA and CDR2 as SQIVND (reference sequence). This chain uses TRBV19 with TRBJ2-1; 10 bases line up with TRBD2. The receptor's source is a human donor in good health. Some clones in this sample may be carry-over from other donors' samples. Sequencing was performed on PBMCs. The chain's CDR3 is CASSIGLAGVNEQFF. DNA of the CDR3: TGTGCCAGTAGTATAGGTCTAGCGGGAGTTAATGAGCAGTTCTTC.